In this sample, the clone carrying this TCR beta chain turned up a few times. Its antigen is unidentified. TCR beta libraries were built with iRepertoire HTBI primers and Arm-PCR of CDR3 regions. One entry per CDR3 protein, called by TCRdb with MiXCR from the multiplex PCR reads. The table includes about 620,000 distinct CDR3 sequences, around 15% detected once. This sample is part of a study of regulatory T cells in long-lasting Graves disease. Indicated time point: newly diagnosed GD, antithyroid drugs for less than 3 months. With RNA extracted from PBMCs as input, the TCR library was made. The germline CDR1 and CDR2 sequences are SEHNR and FQNEAQ (reference sequence). This CDR3 spans 15 amino acids. V dropped 4 bases and J dropped 2 bases, with 15 bases sitting between them. Study-wide results and caveats: Sampling was limited to peripheral blood rather than thyroid tissue.

The same specimen was also included in a second study, on T cells in Graves' hyperthyroidism and ophthalmopathy.

This rearrangement joins TRBV7-9 to TRBJ2-7; TRBD1 might be the D (6 bases). This clonotype originated in a woman between 25 and 40 years old with Graves disease. This specimen consisted of peripheral blood mononuclear cells (PBMCs), obtained at new diagnosis, from a patient treated with antithyroid drugs. This CDR3 reads CASSSPQGDPYEQYF. CDR3 nucleotides: TGTGCCAGCAGCTCCCCACAGGGAGACCCCTACGAGCAGTACTTC. Filled out from reference TRBV7-9 and TRBJ2-7, the complete variable domain reads DTGVSQNPRHKITKRGQNVTFRCDPISEHNRLYWYRQTLGQGPEFLTYFQNEAQLEKSRLLSDRFSAERPKGSFSTLEIQRTEQGDSAMYLCASSSPQGDPYEQYFGPGTRLTVT.